The T cell receptor beta chain under discussion was sequenced for a study of blood T cell repertoires in COVID-19. CDR1 is MGHRA, CDR2 YSYEKL, per germline. The CDR3 has 15 residues. V gave up 1 base and J gave up 3 bases, with 13 bases separating them. Data came from immunoSEQ multiplex PCR; TCRdb stores just in-frame clones and leaves some out. The profile shows about 52,000 clones, about four fifths of them singletons. The chain recombines TRBV4-1 with TRBJ2-7, with D perhaps TRBD1 (6 bases). The sample comprised peripheral blood. This sequence originates from an elderly woman with COVID-19, enrolled during active disease. The CDR3 region is CASSQGPGTNYEQYF. The CDR3 DNA sequence: TGCGCCAGCAGCCAAGGTCCTGGGACAAACTACGAGCAGTACTTC.